These 5 T cell receptor beta chains came from one sample sequenced in a study of T-cell memory formation after mild COVID-19. From the 5' RACE reads, TCRdb called clonotypes with MiXCR, one entry per CDR3 protein. The repertoire holds 550,000 to 700,000 distinct CDR3 sequences, with more than 15% as singletons. Sequencing input: PBMCs or a T cell subset sorted from them (not recorded which). The receptors here all came from an adult woman who had mild COVID-19 (a few samples of this study predate the infection). Cell type and time point are not known.

The rearrangement joins TRBV5-4 to TRBJ2-1; TRBD1 agrees at 10 bases. The CDR3 loop spans 15 amino acids. Trimming cost V 4 bases and J 6 bases; bases outside gene matches: 7. CDR1 and CDR2 (germline): SGHNT, YYREEE (reference sequence). The CDR3: CASSPRTGGTNEQFF. The DNA of the CDR3 is TGTGCCAGCAGCCCTAGGACAGGGGGAACCAATGAGCAGTTCTTC.

Only a few counts were recorded for this clonotype. The chain has TRBV12-3 or TRBV12-4 and TRBJ2-7, with D possibly being TRBD2 (6 bases). The CDR3 spans 14 residues. The V gene lost 5 bases and the J gene lost 0 bases, with 11 bases spanning the gap. The CDR3 DNA sequence: TGTGCCAGCAGTCGGCGGGGTGCCTCCTACGAGCAGTACTTC. Translated, it gives CASSRRGASYEQYF.

This clonotype turned up a few times. The genes are TRBV7-3 and TRBJ2-1; D is possibly TRBD1 or TRBD2 (5 bases each). This CDR3 is built from 16 residues. Trimming pared 5 bases from V and 7 bases from J, leaving 21 bases between. CDR1 and CDR2 (germline): SGHTA, FQGTGA. The CDR3 DNA reads TGTGCCAGCAGCCCCATGCGAACCGGGGCCCTTAATGAGCAGTTCTTC. The encoded protein is CASSPMRTGALNEQFF.

This chain connects TRBV20-1 to TRBJ1-1, with a possible D match to TRBD1 (5 bases). Germline CDR1 is DFQATT and CDR2 is SNEGSKA (reference sequence). The CDR3 contains 11 residues. V shed 3 bases and J shed 7 bases, with 9 bases lying between them. The CDR3 DNA follows: TGCAGTGCTAGGGGACCCCTTGAAGCTTTCTTT. This sequence encodes CSARGPLEAFF.

This clonotype was observed a few times. This chain joins TRBV20-1 and TRBJ2-7, with D unresolved. CDR1 and CDR2 from the germline V gene are DFQATT and SNEGSKA (reference sequence). The V end was cut by 3 bases, the J end by 0 bases, with 18 bases between. The length of the CDR3 is 16 residues. The CDR3 spells CSASWVSWQDSYEQYF. CDR3 coding DNA: TGCAGTGCTAGTTGGGTTTCGTGGCAGGACTCCTACGAGCAGTACTTC.